Listed here are 20 T cell receptor beta chains from one sample, sequenced in a study of T cells in Graves' hyperthyroidism and ophthalmopathy. Amplification of TCR beta CDR3 regions was performed using RNA transcripts as template. The TCR CDR3 first-round RT-PCR relied on the HTBI primer set. Via MiXCR, TCRdb re-called the multiplex PCR reads, giving one row per CDR3 protein. This sample yields 250,000 to 350,000 distinct CDR3 sequences, of which 22% are seen a single time; under 65% belongs to the top ten. Material for sequencing was blood. The receptors originated from a man aged 25-45 years with Graves' ophthalmopathy.

The chain employs TRBV3-1 and TRBJ2-3; D is uncertain. The CDR3 has 15 residues. Between the trimmed V and J ends, which lost 4 bases and 2 bases, there was a span of 13 bases. Germline V gene sequence: CDR1 LGHDT, CDR2 YNNKEL (reference sequence). The CDR3 DNA sequence: TGTGCCAGCAGCCCCTTATGGGAACCCACAGATACGCAGTATTTT. This gives the protein CASSPLWEPTDTQYF.

A note on this clonotype: A much more abundant neighbour one base away suggests this may be a read error. V gene TRBV2 combines with J gene TRBJ1-1; D is undetermined. The CDR3 is 11 residues long. Germline V gene lookup returns CDR1 SNHLY and CDR2 FYNNEI. CDR3 DNA: TGTGCCAGCCAATCGAAGGTGGAAGCTTCCTTT. Translating it yields CASQSKVEASF. Full variable domain (missing parts from reference TRBV2 and TRBJ1-1): EPEVTQTPSHQVTQMGQEVILRCVPISNHLYFYWYRQILGQKVEFLVSFYNNEISEKSEIFDDQFSVERPDGSNFTLKIRSTKLEDSAMYFCASQSKVEASFGQGTRLTVV.

V and J are TRBV19 and TRBJ1-1; D is perhaps TRBD1 (6 bases). CDR3 size: 15 residues. Germline V CDR1 and CDR2: LNHDA, SQIVND (reference sequence). V lost 6 bases to trimming and J lost 4 bases, with 18 bases between them. This CDR3 reads CASRGMGGGTTEAFF. For the CDR3, the DNA is TGTGCCAGTAGGGGCATGGGAGGGGGTACCACTGAAGCTTTCTTT.

Turning to this clonotype: A read error may explain this, as a much larger clone is one base away. The chain joins TRBV11-3 to TRBJ2-1, with D hard to call. The CDR3 has 11 residues. V dropped 8 bases and J dropped 5 bases, with 7 bases sitting between them. CDR1 SGHNT and CDR2 YENEEA come from the germline V gene. The CDR3 spells CASGLNNEQFF. The CDR3 DNA sequence: TGTGCCAGCGGCCTAAACAATGAGCAGTTCTTC.

This clonotype showed up many times. The CDR3 DNA reads TGCAGCGTTTCCGGCGCCGCTAACTATGGCTACACCTTC. It specifies CSVSGAANYGYTF. The rearrangement links TRBV29-1 to TRBJ1-2, with D unclear. The germline V gene has CDR1 SQVTM and CDR2 ANQGSEA. The V end lost 5 bases, the J end lost 0 bases, and 10 bases lay between the germline ends. The CDR3 has 13 amino acids.

The rearrangement uses TRBV7-9 and TRBJ2-1, with TRBD2 matching 10 bases. Germline V gives CDR1 SEHNR, CDR2 FQNEAQ (reference sequence). V lost 0 bases, J lost 1 base, and 9 bases stayed unmatched. CDR3 length equals 19 residues. CDR3 sequence: CASSLAAILAGSSYNEQFF. DNA of the CDR3: TGTGCCAGCAGCTTAGCCGCGATACTAGCGGGATCTTCCTACAATGAGCAGTTCTTC.

This clonotype was observed a few times. The V and J genes are TRBV11-2 and TRBJ2-7, with D unresolved. The ends were cut back, 1 base at V and 7 bases at J, with 11 bases in the middle. The length of the CDR3 is 13 residues. Germline loops: CDR1 SGHAT, CDR2 FQNNGV. The CDR3 spells CASSLGAEAEQYF. The CDR3 region has the DNA TGTGCCAGCAGCTTAGGGGCCGAAGCGGAGCAGTACTTC.

This clonotype has at least ten counts. The chain carries TRBV5-4 and TRBJ2-1, with TRBD2 matching over 7 bases. Germline-derived CDR1 and CDR2 are SGHNT and YYREEE (reference sequence). The J segment lost 0 bases and the V segment lost 5 bases, leaving 5 bases of the junction unmatched. This CDR3 comprises 15 residues. Here the CDR3 DNA reads TGTGCCAGCAGAAAGGGAGGGAGCTCCTACAATGAGCAGTTCTTC. Its translation is CASRKGGSSYNEQFF.

This chain joins TRBV18 and TRBJ2-1, with D tentatively TRBD2 (6 bases). The length of the CDR3 is 16 residues. The germline gives CDR1 KGHSH, CDR2 LQKENI. The V end lost 5 bases, the J end lost 5 bases, and 19 bases lay between the germline ends. This CDR3 is CASSVVGGRGHNEQFF. In nucleotides, the CDR3 is TGTGCCAGCTCAGTTGTGGGAGGAAGAGGACACAATGAGCAGTTCTTC.

A few counts support this clonotype. The rearrangement links TRBV29-1 to TRBJ2-7; 8 nucleotides align to TRBD1. Trimming at V came to 4 bases and at J to 7 bases, leaving 6 bases not matched to a gene. Germline-derived CDR1 and CDR2 are SQVTM and ANQGSEA. CDR3 length equals 12 residues. The CDR3 bases are TGCAGCGTTGGCTGGACAGGGCGGGAGCAGTACTTC. It is translated as CSVGWTGREQYF.

Many counts were recorded for this clonotype. The chain couples TRBV30 to TRBJ2-1; the D gene is possibly TRBD2 (5 bases). The germline CDR1 and CDR2 sequences are GTSNPN and SVGIG (reference sequence). Trimming shortened V by 7 bases and J by 7 bases, and 17 bases separated the two germline ends. This CDR3 has 13 amino acids. CDR3 DNA: TGTGCCTCTGCTCCCGGGTCGGGAAATGAGCAGTTCTTC. It specifies CASAPGSGNEQFF. The full variable domain, its missing parts supplied by reference TRBV30 and TRBJ2-1, is SQTIHQWPATLVQPVGSPLSLECTVEGTSNPNLYWYRQAAGRGLQLLFYSVGIGQISSEVPQNLSASRPQDRQFILSSKKLLLSDSGFYLCASAPGSGNEQFFGPGTRLTVL.

This rearrangement joins TRBV13 to TRBJ1-1, with D maybe TRBD1 (6 bases). This CDR3 contains 15 residues. Trimming removed 4 bases at V and 7 bases at J, with 19 bases between. Germline loops: CDR1 PRHDT, CDR2 FYEKMQ (reference sequence). The CDR3 sequence is CASSSDRRAGVEAFF. The CDR3 nucleotides read TGTGCCAGCAGCTCCGACAGGAGAGCTGGGGTTGAAGCTTTCTTT.

This clonotype appeared many times. V and J are TRBV5-1 and TRBJ1-1; 7 bases are shared with TRBD1. The germline gives CDR1 SGHRS, CDR2 YFSETQ. The CDR3 is made up of 13 amino acids. After removal of 3 bases from V and 5 bases from J, the junction contained 4 bases not matched to a gene. The CDR3 DNA reads TGCGCCAGCAGCTACAGGGGTTGGACTGAAGCTTTCTTT. The encoded protein is CASSYRGWTEAFF.

This clonotype was seen a handful of times. The CDR3 protein is CASSLRLALVEQYF. In DNA, the CDR3 is TGTGCCAGCAGCTTGAGACTAGCCCTGGTAGAGCAGTATTTT. The chain links TRBV5-6 to TRBJ2-3, with TRBD2 matching over 7 bases. CDR1 is SGHDT and CDR2 is YYEEEE in the germline V gene. The CDR3 contains 14 residues. With 1 base clipped from V and 11 bases from J, the junction kept 10 bases outside the gene matches.

The sample holds a few counts of this clonotype. This rearrangement joins TRBV12-3 or TRBV12-4 to TRBJ2-6; D is undetermined. Trimming removed 3 bases from V and 0 bases from J, with 12 bases in between. The CDR3 has 17 residues. CDR3 nucleotides: TGTGCCAGCAGTTTTCTGGATTTTAACTCTGGGGCCAACGTCCTGACTTTC. Residues: CASSFLDFNSGANVLTF.

The CDR3 sequence is CASSWGTGLSEQYF. The CDR3 DNA reads as TGTGCCAGCAGCTGGGGGACAGGGCTCTCCGAGCAGTACTTC. The V and J genes are TRBV7-3 and TRBJ2-7; TRBD1 matches 9 bases. The CDR3 is 14 residues long. The J segment lost 6 bases and the V segment lost 4 bases, leaving 7 bases of the junction unmatched. Germline values: CDR1 SGHTA, CDR2 FQGTGA.

This sequence joins TRBV3-1 and TRBJ1-1; the D gene is possibly TRBD1 (6 bases). Trimming took off 4 bases at V and 1 base at J, with 13 bases between the two ends. CDR1 is LGHDT and CDR2 is YNNKEL in the germline V gene (reference sequence). The CDR3 runs to 15 residues. The CDR3 nucleotides are TGTGCCAGCAGCCCCATACAGGGAAAGAACACTGAAGCTTTCTTT. Translating gives CASSPIQGKNTEAFF.

This clonotype was seen a handful of times. The chain uses TRBV7-3 and TRBJ2-1, with D maybe TRBD2 (6 bases). The CDR3 sequence is 13 residues long. Germline-derived CDR1 and CDR2 are SGHTA and FQGTGA. Trimming pared 3 bases from V and 6 bases from J, leaving 9 bases between. CDR3 sequence (DNA): TGTGCCAGCAGCTTGGAGGGGATCAATGAGCAGTTCTTC. Translation: CASSLEGINEQFF.

This clonotype was observed a few times. The chain is built from TRBV6-2 or TRBV6-3 and TRBJ2-7; possible D gene TRBD1, 5 bases. Germline CDR1 is MNHEY and CDR2 is SVGEGT. The CDR3 consists of 17 residues. Trimming shortened V by 6 bases and J by 4 bases, and 25 bases separated the two germline ends. DNA of the CDR3: TGTGCCAGCAGACGGAACTATGGGTCGACAGATTCTTACGAGCAGTACTTC. This codes for CASRRNYGSTDSYEQYF.

This clonotype came up a few times. This rearrangement joins TRBV12-3 or TRBV12-4 to TRBJ1-5; 7 positions match TRBD1. The CDR3 runs 15 residues. The J segment lost 3 bases and the V segment lost 1 base, leaving 3 bases of the junction unmatched. The CDR3: CASSLGDSYNQPQHF. CDR3 nucleotides: TGTGCCAGCAGTTTAGGGGACAGCTACAATCAGCCCCAGCATTTT.